The 20 T cell receptor beta chains below come from one sample, sequenced in a study of T cell repertoires in cytomegalovirus infection (dated by TCRdb to about 2019). The sample's treatment or condition label, in plain terms: in vitro stimulation with specific CMV peptide epitopes to enrich CMV-specific T cells. Their antigens are not known. Sequenced using an Illumina HiSeq 1500. TCRdb handled the public reads itself, with Q25 trimming in fastp and clone calling in MiXCR, and kept productive beta chains. Rows matching on CDR3 protein sequence are summarized as one entry with the most common DNA and genes. Recorded for this sample are approximately 770,000 distinct CDR3 sequences; approximately 32% of them occurred a single time. The top ten clonotypes cover roughly 13% of the sample. Material: cultured CD8+ T cells from PBMCs, obtained from culture after CMV antigen stimulation. The receptors come from a human donor in good health (CMV status not recorded). Some clones in this sample may be carry-over from other donors' samples.

The sample holds many counts of this clonotype. The V call is TRBV7-6, the J call TRBJ1-5; TRBD1 agrees at 7 bases. This CDR3 has 17 amino acids. Trimming removed 3 bases from V and 2 bases from J; junction bases left unmatched: 10. The germline V gene encodes CDR1 SGHVS and CDR2 FNYEAQ. The CDR3 reads CASSLWAGTAGNQPQHF. The CDR3 DNA sequence: TGTGCCAGCAGCTTGTGGGCTGGGACAGCCGGCAATCAGCCCCAGCATTTT.

The chain recombines TRBV4-1 with TRBJ1-3; no clear D gene. V was trimmed by 3 bases and J by 0 bases, leaving 9 bases between them. Germline CDR1 MGHRA, CDR2 YSYEKL. The CDR3 runs to 15 residues. CDR3: CASSQYRGSGNTIYF. CDR3 coding DNA: TGCGCCAGCAGCCAGTATCGTGGCTCTGGAAACACCATATATTTT.

This clonotype came up a few times. This chain links TRBV6-2 or TRBV6-3 with TRBJ1-5; weak D call: TRBD1 (5 bases). The CDR3 has 14 amino acids. The V and J ends lost 11 bases and 0 bases respectively, with 14 bases between them. Germline CDR1 and CDR2: MNHEY and SVGEGT. In nucleotides, the CDR3 is TGTGCCGCCCACAGGAGGTATAGCAATCAGCCCCAGCATTTT. The encoded protein is CAAHRRYSNQPQHF.

This chain connects TRBV5-5 to TRBJ1-1; D perhaps matches TRBD1 (5 bases). CDR3 size: 13 residues. Trimming took off 6 bases at V and 1 base at J, with 10 bases between the two ends. Germline CDR1 and CDR2: SGHKS and YYEKEE (reference sequence). This CDR3 is CASIRQPNTEAFF. The CDR3 DNA sequence: TGTGCCAGCATTAGACAGCCGAACACTGAAGCTTTCTTT.

This clonotype was picked up one time. The V gene is TRBV25-1, the J gene TRBJ1-1; 8 bases are shared with TRBD1. The V and J ends lost 1 base and 1 base, in that order; junction bases with no gene match: 2. The CDR3 sequence is 15 residues long. CDR1 and CDR2 (germline): MGHDK, SYGVNS. CDR3 in DNA: TGTGCCAGCAGTGAATCAACAGGGGGGAACACTGAAGCTTTCTTT. It yields the protein CASSESTGGNTEAFF.

The CDR3 sequence is CASSEGWELFF. For the CDR3, the DNA is TGTGCCAGCAGTGAAGGGTGGGAGCTGTTTTTT. The chain joins TRBV6-1 to TRBJ2-2; D is undetermined. The CDR3 has 11 amino acids. Germline CDR1 MNHNS, CDR2 SASEGT. V lost 1 base and J 9 bases, leaving 3 bases between the germline ends.

At least ten counts were recorded for this clonotype. The V call is TRBV29-1, the J call TRBJ2-7; 7 bases align to TRBD2. The CDR3 covers 13 residues. Germline V gene lookup returns CDR1 SQVTM and CDR2 ANQGSEA. CDR3 DNA: TGCAGTGGAGTGGGGGGGGGAACCTACGAGCAGTACTTC. This codes for CSGVGGGTYEQYF.

J is TRBJ2-3 and V is TRBV10-3; D unresolved. Trimming shortened V by 0 bases and J by 3 bases, and 4 bases separated the two germline ends. The germline gives CDR1 ENHRY, CDR2 SYGVKD. The CDR3 contains 13 residues. The CDR3, as DNA: TGTGCCATCAGTGAGTCTCATACAGATACGCAGTATTTT. Translation gives CAISESHTDTQYF.

The chain joins TRBV6-2 or TRBV6-3 to TRBJ2-3, with 7 positions matching TRBD2. Germline V gene data show CDR1 as MNHEY and CDR2 as SVGEGT. The CDR3 consists of 14 residues. J gave up 0 bases and V 8 bases, and 5 bases lay outside the gene matches. The CDR3 loop is CASEGLGSTDTQYF. CDR3 nucleotide sequence: TGTGCCAGCGAAGGACTAGGAAGCACAGATACGCAGTATTTT.

The chain employs TRBV28 and TRBJ1-1, with D unresolved. Trimming cost V 2 bases and J 5 bases, with 15 bases left between them. The CDR3 has 15 amino acids. The V gene's germline CDR1 is MDHEN and CDR2 SYDVKM. In DNA, the CDR3 is TGTGCCAGCAGTTTACATCAAGGGATTAGTACTGAAGCTTTCTTT. Translating it yields CASSLHQGISTEAFF.

In its sample, this clonotype was seen a few times. The rearrangement joins TRBV3-1 to TRBJ1-2; no clear D. Germline V lookup: CDR1 LGHDT, CDR2 YNNKEL (reference sequence). CDR3 length equals 14 residues. V lost 1 base and J 3 bases, leaving 9 bases between the germline ends. The CDR3 DNA reads TGTGCCAGCAGCCAAGGGATTGCAGACTATGGCTACACCTTC. Translated: CASSQGIADYGYTF. The whole variable domain, filled in from reference TRBV3-1 and TRBJ1-2, reads DTAVSQTPKYLVTQMGNDKSIKCEQNLGHDTMYWYKQDSKKFLKIMFSYNNKELIINETVPNRFSPKSPDKAHLNLHINSLELGDSAVYFCASSQGIADYGYTFGSGTRLTVV.

CDR3: CASSVARGWEQYV. CDR3 sequence (DNA): TGTGCCAGCAGCGTCGCAAGGGGTTGGGAGCAGTACGTC. The genes are TRBV7-8 and TRBJ2-7; D might be TRBD1 (5 bases). This CDR3 region has 13 residues. Germline V gene data show CDR1 as SGHVS and CDR2 as FQNEAQ. With 5 bases removed from V and 7 bases from J, the gap between germline ends came to 15 bases.

The table lists this clonotype with a few counts. This chain connects TRBV7-6 to TRBJ2-2; 7 nucleotides agree with TRBD2. This CDR3 region has 16 residues. Germline V gene lookup returns CDR1 SGHVS and CDR2 FNYEAQ. The ends lost 5 bases at V and 3 bases at J; junction bases unmatched: 9. In DNA form, the CDR3 reads TGTGCCAGCAGCGTTACCTTTAGCGGGTACACCGGGGAGCTGTTTTTT. It encodes CASSVTFSGYTGELFF. Looking up the rest from reference TRBV7-6 and TRBJ2-2 gives the full variable domain: GAGVSQSPRYKVTKRGQDVALRCDPISGHVSLYWYRQALGQGPEFLTYFNYEAQQDKSGLPNDRFSAERPEGSISTLTIQRTEQRDSAMYRCASSVTFSGYTGELFFGEGSRLTVL.

At least ten counts were recorded for this clonotype. V is TRBV18 and J is TRBJ2-7; 7 positions match TRBD2. CDR1 KGHSH and CDR2 LQKENI come from the germline V gene. V lost 6 bases, J lost 0 bases, and 5 bases stayed unmatched. The CDR3 covers 14 residues. Written as DNA, the CDR3 is TGTGCCAGCTCCCAAGCGGGACGCTCCTACGAGCAGTACTTC. Translating it yields CASSQAGRSYEQYF. The full variable domain, its missing parts supplied by reference TRBV18 and TRBJ2-7, is NAGVMQNPRHLVRRRGQEARLRCSPMKGHSHVYWYRQLPEEGLKFMVYLQKENIIDESGMPKERFSAEFPKEGPSILRIQQVVRGDSAAYFCASSQAGRSYEQYFGPGTRLTVT.

This clonotype was counted at least ten times. The rearrangement uses TRBV11-3 and TRBJ2-2, with 9 bases identical to TRBD2. There are 16 residues in the CDR3. Germline CDR1 reads SGHNT; CDR2 reads YENEEA. J gave up 2 bases and V 0 bases, and 1 base lay outside the gene matches. The CDR3 coding sequence is TGTGCCAGCAGCTTAGAAGCGGGGGGAAACACCGGGGAGCTGTTTTTT. Protein product: CASSLEAGGNTGELFF.

This clonotype has a handful of counts. The chain carries TRBV27 and TRBJ2-7; D possibly corresponds to TRBD1 (5 bases). The V end was cut by 5 bases, the J end by 3 bases, with 14 bases between. The CDR3 contains 14 residues. Germline CDR1 reads MNHEY; CDR2 reads SMNVEV (reference sequence). The CDR3, as DNA: TGTGCCAGCAGTCCCAGACGCAGGGACTACGAGCAGTACGTC. Translating it yields CASSPRRRDYEQYV.

The gene calls are TRBV18 and TRBJ2-5; D ambiguous. The V gene's germline CDR1 is KGHSH and CDR2 LQKENI. This CDR3 comprises 15 residues. V was cut by 1 base and J by 1 base, with 10 bases left in between. This CDR3 reads CASSPLVIFQETQYF. CDR3 coding DNA: TGTGCCAGCTCACCACTAGTCATCTTCCAAGAGACCCAGTACTTC.

This clonotype has a handful of counts. The chain recombines TRBV10-2 with TRBJ1-1; TRBD1 is a possible D gene (6 bases). The germline CDR1 and CDR2 sequences are WSHSY and SAAADI. V was cut by 8 bases and J by 7 bases, with 11 bases left in between. The CDR3 contains 11 residues. The CDR3, as DNA: TGCGCCAGCCGAACAGGGATTGAAGCTTTCTTT. It yields the protein CASRTGIEAFF.

The chain employs TRBV19 and TRBJ2-7, with D perhaps TRBD1 (6 bases). Between the trimmed V and J ends, which lost 3 bases and 2 bases, there was a span of 14 bases. This CDR3 comprises 15 residues. CDR1 and CDR2 (germline): LNHDA, SQIVND (reference sequence). This chain's CDR3 is CASSMADSPTYEQYV. In DNA, the CDR3 is TGTGCCAGTAGTATGGCGGACAGTCCTACCTACGAGCAGTACGTC.

This clonotype was seen only a few times. The chain has TRBV11-1 and TRBJ2-4; 9 nucleotides agree with TRBD1. CDR1 and CDR2 (germline): SGHAT, FQDESV (reference sequence). The J segment lost 8 bases and the V segment lost 5 bases, leaving 10 bases of the junction unmatched. The CDR3 totals 15 residues. The DNA of the CDR3 is TGTGCCAGCAGCCCCGGGGACAGGGCTGGGGACATTCAGTACTTC. This translates into CASSPGDRAGDIQYF.